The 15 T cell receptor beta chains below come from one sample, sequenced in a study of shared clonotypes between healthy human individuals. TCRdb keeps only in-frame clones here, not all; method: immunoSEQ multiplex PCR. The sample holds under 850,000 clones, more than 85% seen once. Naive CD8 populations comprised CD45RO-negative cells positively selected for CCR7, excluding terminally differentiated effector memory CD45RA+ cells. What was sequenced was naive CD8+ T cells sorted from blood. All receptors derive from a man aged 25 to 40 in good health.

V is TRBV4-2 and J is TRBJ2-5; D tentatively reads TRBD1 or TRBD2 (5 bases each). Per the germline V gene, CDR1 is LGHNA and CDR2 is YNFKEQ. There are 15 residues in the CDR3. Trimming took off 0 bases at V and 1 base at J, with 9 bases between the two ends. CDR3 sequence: CASSQDGGVQETQYF. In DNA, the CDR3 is TGTGCCAGCAGCCAAGATGGGGGTGTCCAAGAGACCCAGTACTTC.

The CDR3: CASSLVLGSSYEQYF. CDR3 nucleotides: TGTGCCAGCAGCTTAGTCCTAGGCTCCTCCTACGAGCAGTACTTC. This chain links TRBV7-2 with TRBJ2-7; D is unresolved. This CDR3 has 15 residues. V shed 1 base and J shed 0 bases, with 10 bases lying between them. CDR1 SGHTA and CDR2 FQGNSA come from the germline V gene. Looking up the rest from reference TRBV7-2 and TRBJ2-7 gives the full variable domain: GAGVSQSPSNKVTEKGKDVELRCDPISGHTALYWYRQSLGQGLEFLIYFQGNSAPDKSGLPSDRFSAERTGGSVSTLTIQRTQQEDSAVYLCASSLVLGSSYEQYFGPGTRLTVT.

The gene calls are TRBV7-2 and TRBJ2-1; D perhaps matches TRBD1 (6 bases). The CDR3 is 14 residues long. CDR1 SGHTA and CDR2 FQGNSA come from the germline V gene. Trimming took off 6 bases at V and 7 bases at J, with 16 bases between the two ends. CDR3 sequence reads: CASRAGGPGNEQFF. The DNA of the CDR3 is TGTGCCAGCAGAGCTGGGGGCCCAGGGAATGAGCAGTTCTTC. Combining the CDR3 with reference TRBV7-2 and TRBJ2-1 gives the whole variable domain GAGVSQSPSNKVTEKGKDVELRCDPISGHTALYWYRQSLGQGLEFLIYFQGNSAPDKSGLPSDRFSAERTGGSVSTLTIQRTQQEDSAVYLCASRAGGPGNEQFFGPGTRLTVL.

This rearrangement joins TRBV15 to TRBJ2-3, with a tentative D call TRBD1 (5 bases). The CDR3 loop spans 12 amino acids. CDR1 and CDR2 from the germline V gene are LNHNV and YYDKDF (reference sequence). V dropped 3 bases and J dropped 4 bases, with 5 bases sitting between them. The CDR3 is CATSSRADTQYF. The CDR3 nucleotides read TGTGCCACCAGCAGCAGGGCAGATACGCAGTATTTT.

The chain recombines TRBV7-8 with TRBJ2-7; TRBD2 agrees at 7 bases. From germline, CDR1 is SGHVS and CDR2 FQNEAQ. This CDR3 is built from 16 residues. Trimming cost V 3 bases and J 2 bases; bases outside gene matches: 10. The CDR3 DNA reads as TGTGCCAGCAGCTTGGAGGGGCGGACTAGGGCCTACGAGCAGTACTTC. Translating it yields CASSLEGRTRAYEQYF.

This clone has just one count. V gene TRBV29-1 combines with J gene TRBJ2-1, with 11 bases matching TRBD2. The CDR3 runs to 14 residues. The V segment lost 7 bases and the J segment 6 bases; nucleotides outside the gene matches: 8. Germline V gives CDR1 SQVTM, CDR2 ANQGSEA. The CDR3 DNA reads TGCAGCGCAGTAGCGGGAGGGCCAGGCAATGAGCAGTTCTTC. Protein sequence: CSAVAGGPGNEQFF.

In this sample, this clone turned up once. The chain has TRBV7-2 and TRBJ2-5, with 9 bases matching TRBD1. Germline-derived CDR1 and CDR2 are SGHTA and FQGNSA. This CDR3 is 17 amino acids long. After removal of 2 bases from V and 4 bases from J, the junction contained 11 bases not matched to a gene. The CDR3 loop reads CASSLYLSETGGETQYF. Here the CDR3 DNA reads TGTGCCAGCAGCTTATATTTGTCTGAGACAGGGGGAGAGACCCAGTACTTC.

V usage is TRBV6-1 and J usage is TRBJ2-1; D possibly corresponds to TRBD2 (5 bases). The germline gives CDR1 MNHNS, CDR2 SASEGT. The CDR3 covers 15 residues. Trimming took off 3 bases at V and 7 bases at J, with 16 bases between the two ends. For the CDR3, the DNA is TGTGCCAGCAGTGAGAAAATTGGGCGCGGGAATGAGCAGTTCTTC. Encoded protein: CASSEKIGRGNEQFF.

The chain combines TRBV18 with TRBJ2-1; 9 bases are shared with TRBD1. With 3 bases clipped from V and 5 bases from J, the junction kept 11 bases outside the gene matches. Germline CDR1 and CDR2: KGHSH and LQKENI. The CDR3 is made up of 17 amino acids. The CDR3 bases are TGTGCCAGCTCACCTCCCGGATGGGACAGGGTTAACAATGAGCAGTTCTTC. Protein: CASSPPGWDRVNNEQFF.

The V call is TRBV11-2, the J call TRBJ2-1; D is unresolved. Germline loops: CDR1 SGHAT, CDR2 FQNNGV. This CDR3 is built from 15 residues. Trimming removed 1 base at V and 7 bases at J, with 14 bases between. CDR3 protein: CASSLVGHERNEQFF. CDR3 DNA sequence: TGTGCCAGCAGCTTAGTGGGCCATGAACGAAATGAGCAGTTCTTC.

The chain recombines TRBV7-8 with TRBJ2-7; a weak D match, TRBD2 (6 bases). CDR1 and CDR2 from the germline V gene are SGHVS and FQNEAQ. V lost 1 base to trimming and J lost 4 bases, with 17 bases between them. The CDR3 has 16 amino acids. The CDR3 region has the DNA TGTGCCAGCAGCTTAGAGGGCGGGAAAATTCTATACGAGCAGTACTTC. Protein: CASSLEGGKILYEQYF.

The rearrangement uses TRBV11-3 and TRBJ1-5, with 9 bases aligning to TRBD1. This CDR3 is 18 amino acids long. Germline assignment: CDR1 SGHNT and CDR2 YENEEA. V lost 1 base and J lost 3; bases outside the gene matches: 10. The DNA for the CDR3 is TGTGCCAGCAGCTTAGTGGGGACAGGGCTCTTTTTCAATCAGCCCCAGCATTTT. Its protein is CASSLVGTGLFFNQPQHF.

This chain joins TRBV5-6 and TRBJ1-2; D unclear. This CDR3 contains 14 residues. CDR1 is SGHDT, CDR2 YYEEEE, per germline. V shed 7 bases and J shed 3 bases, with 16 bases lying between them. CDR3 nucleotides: TGTGCCAGCTCCTCCGGGTATAAAGACTATGGCTACACCTTC. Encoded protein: CASSSGYKDYGYTF.

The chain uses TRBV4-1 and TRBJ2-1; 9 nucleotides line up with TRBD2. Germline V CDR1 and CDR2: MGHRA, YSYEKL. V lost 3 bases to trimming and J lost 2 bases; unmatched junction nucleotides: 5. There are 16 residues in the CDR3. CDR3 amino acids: CASSHSGTSPYNEQFF. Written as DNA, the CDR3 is TGCGCCAGCAGCCATTCGGGGACTAGCCCCTACAATGAGCAGTTCTTC.

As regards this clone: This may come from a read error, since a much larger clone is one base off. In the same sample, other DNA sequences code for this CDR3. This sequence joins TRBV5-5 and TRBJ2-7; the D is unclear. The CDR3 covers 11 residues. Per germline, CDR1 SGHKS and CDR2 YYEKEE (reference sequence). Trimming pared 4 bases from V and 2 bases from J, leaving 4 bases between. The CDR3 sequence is CASSLTYEQYF. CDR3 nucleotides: TGTGCCAGCAGCCTCACCTACGAGCAGTACTTC.